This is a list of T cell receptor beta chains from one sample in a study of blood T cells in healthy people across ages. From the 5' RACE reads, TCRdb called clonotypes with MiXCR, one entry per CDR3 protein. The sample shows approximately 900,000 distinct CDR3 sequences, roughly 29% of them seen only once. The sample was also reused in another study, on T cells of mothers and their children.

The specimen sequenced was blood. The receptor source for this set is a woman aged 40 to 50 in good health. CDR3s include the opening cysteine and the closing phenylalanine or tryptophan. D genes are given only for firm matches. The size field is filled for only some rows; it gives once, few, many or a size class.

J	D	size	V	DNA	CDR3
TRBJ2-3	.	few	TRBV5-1	TGCGCCAGCAGCTTGGCCGGGATTGGCGATACGCAGTATTTT	CASSLAGIGDTQYF
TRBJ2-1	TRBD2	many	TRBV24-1	TGTGCCACCAGTGATCCCCCAAGGGCTAGCGGGTACAATGAGCAGTTCTTC	CATSDPPRASGYNEQFF
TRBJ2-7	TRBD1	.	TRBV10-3	TGTGCCGTCAAGGGGGGACAGGGGCCCTACGAGCAGTACTTC	CAVKGGQGPYEQYF
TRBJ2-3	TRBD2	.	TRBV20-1	TGCAGTGCGAGAGATTCGAAGCGGGGGCTCAGCACAGATACGCAGTATTTT	CSARDSKRGLSTDTQYF
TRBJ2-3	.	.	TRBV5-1	TGCGCCAGCAGCTTGGCCTCAGGGGCATTGGCAGATACGCAGTATTTT	CASSLASGALADTQYF
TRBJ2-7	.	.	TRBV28	TGTGCCAGCAGTTCCCATGAGCAGAGGACCTACGAGCAGTACTTC	CASSSHEQRTYEQYF
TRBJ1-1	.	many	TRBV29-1	TGCAGCGTTGTAATGGGTTTCAACACTGAAGCTTTCTTT	CSVVMGFNTEAFF
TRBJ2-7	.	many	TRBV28	TGTGCCAGCAGGGGCCTTAGGCCGGGCAGCGAGCAGTACTTC	CASRGLRPGSEQYF
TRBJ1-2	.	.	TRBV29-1	TGCAGCGTTTCCGACAGACTCTATGGCTACACCTTC	CSVSDRLYGYTF
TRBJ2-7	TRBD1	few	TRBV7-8	TGTGCCAGCAGCTTAGTAAGGGTAGACAGGGAACGCTACGAGCAGTACTTC	CASSLVRVDRERYEQYF
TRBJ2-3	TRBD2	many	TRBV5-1	TGCGCCAGCAGCTTGGCAGCGGGGAGCACAGATACGCAGTATTTT	CASSLAAGSTDTQYF
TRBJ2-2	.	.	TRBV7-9	TGTGCCAGCAGCTCTGGACCGACCCTAAACACCGGGGAGCTGTTTTTT	CASSSGPTLNTGELFF
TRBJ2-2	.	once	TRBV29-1	TGCGGCGCTATGGGGGCTTCTCGGGCCGGGGAGCTGTTTTTT	CGAMGASRAGELFF
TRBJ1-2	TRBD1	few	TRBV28	TGTGCCAGCACCTTAGGGGGCGTGGGTGGCTACACCTTC	CASTLGGVGGYTF
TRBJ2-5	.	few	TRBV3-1	TGTGCCAGCAGCCGATCGGGACTGGGAGTAGGGGAGACCCAGTACTTC	CASSRSGLGVGETQYF
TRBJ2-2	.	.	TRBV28	TGTGCCAGCAGTTTATTCGGGGTGGACACCGGGGAGCTGTTTTTT	CASSLFGVDTGELFF
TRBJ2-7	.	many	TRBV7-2	TGTGCCAGCAGCTTCAGAAGTGGGACGCTAGCCTACGAGCAGTACTTC	CASSFRSGTLAYEQYF
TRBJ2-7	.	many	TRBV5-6	TGTGCCAGCACCCCTCTTGGGCTGGCCGAGCAGTACTTC	CASTPLGLAEQYF
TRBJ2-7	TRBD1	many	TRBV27	TGTGCCAGCAGCTGGACAGGGGTGTCCTACGAGCAGTACTTC	CASSWTGVSYEQYF
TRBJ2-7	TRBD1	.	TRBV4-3	TGCGCCAGCAGCCCCGGACAGGGGGCCTACAATGAGCAGTACTTC	CASSPGQGAYNEQYF
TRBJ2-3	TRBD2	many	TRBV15	TGTGCCACCAACGGACTAGCGGGGGCGTACCAAGATACGCAGTATTTT	CATNGLAGAYQDTQYF
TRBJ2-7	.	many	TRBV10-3	TGTGCCATCAGTGAGGGTAACGAGCAGTACTTC	CAISEGNEQYF
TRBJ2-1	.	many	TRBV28	TGCGCCAGCAGCTCACAGGGCCGAGAGCAGTTCTTC	CASSSQGREQFF
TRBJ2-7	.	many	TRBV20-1	TGCAGTGCCACACAACGCTACGAGCAGTACTTC	CSATQRYEQYF
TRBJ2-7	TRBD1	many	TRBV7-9	TGTGCCAGCAGCAGCAACCGGGACAGAAGAACCTACGAGCAGTACTTC	CASSSNRDRRTYEQYF
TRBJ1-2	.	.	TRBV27	TGTGCCAGCAGTTTATCCTTAGCGACTTTAAACTATGGCTACACCTTC	CASSLSLATLNYGYTF
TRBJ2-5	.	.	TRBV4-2	TGTGCCAGCAGCCAAGATCACTCCGAGGAGACCCAGTACTTC	CASSQDHSEETQYF
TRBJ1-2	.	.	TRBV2	TGTGCCAGCAGTGACGCCAATCCCTACACCTTC	CASSDANPYTF
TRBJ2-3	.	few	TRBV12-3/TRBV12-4	TGTGCCAGCAGTTTGGGATCTAGGGGCAGAGCAGATACGCAGTATTTT	CASSLGSRGRADTQYF
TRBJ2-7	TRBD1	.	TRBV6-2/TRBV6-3	TGTGCCAGCAGTGCGGGACAGGGTTTCTACAAGCAGTACTTC	CASSAGQGFYKQYF
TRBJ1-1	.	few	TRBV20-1	TGCAGTGCCAAGAAGAGACAGGCGAACACTGAAGCTTTCTTT	CSAKKRQANTEAFF